One sample yielded the 25 T cell receptor beta chains listed below, sequenced in a study of blood T cells in healthy people across ages. With a J-beta primer mix and a sample-barcoded 5' primer, a second PCR ran about 7 to 12 cycles. TCRdb analysed the 5' RACE reads with MiXCR anew, one entry per CDR3 protein. The top ten clones hold about 42% of a sample with approximately 730,000 distinct CDR3 sequences, about 53% of them seen once. The source material was blood. These receptors all stem from a man at least 80 years old in good health.

CDR3 nucleotide sequence: TGCGCCAGCAGCTCCGGACAGGGTCACTCTGGGGCCAACGTCCTGACTTTC. Protein product: CASSSGQGHSGANVLTF. The chain uses TRBV5-1 and TRBJ2-6; 8 bases agree with TRBD1. The trim removed 3 bases at V and 0 bases at J, leaving 5 bases unmatched. CDR1 is SGHRS, CDR2 YFSETQ, per germline. The CDR3 loop spans 17 amino acids.

The chain has TRBV28 and TRBJ1-2, with 10 nucleotides matching TRBD1. Unmatched junction bases numbered 2, after V lost 6 bases and J lost 4 bases. Germline assignment: CDR1 MDHEN and CDR2 SYDVKM. The CDR3 length is 13 residues. This CDR3 reads CASRTGGAYGYTF. CDR3 DNA: TGTGCCAGCAGGACAGGGGGCGCCTATGGCTACACCTTC.

This chain links TRBV5-5 with TRBJ1-4, with D possibly being TRBD1 (5 bases). Trimming cost V 3 bases and J 10 bases, with 13 bases left between them. The CDR3 totals 13 residues. Germline V gene data show CDR1 as SGHKS and CDR2 as YYEKEE (reference sequence). The CDR3: CASSSLNGGKLFF. As DNA, the CDR3 is TGTGCCAGCAGCTCCCTTAACGGGGGAAAACTGTTTTTT.

This chain joins TRBV25-1 and TRBJ2-7, with TRBD1 matching over 10 bases. This CDR3 has 15 residues. The germline V gene encodes CDR1 MGHDK and CDR2 SYGVNS. V trimming: 3 bases; J trimming: 1 base; junction bases outside the gene matches: 3. The CDR3 DNA is TGTGCCAGCAGTGAGCGGGACAGGGGTTCCTACGAGCAGTACTTC. Its protein is CASSERDRGSYEQYF.

Note on this clonotype: One end of the junction varies from germline; a read error may be responsible. This chain links TRBV5-1 with TRBJ1-5, with 9 nucleotides matching TRBD1. This CDR3 has 17 amino acids. Germline CDR1 SGHRS, CDR2 YFSETQ. The DNA of the CDR3 is TGCGCCAGCAGCTTGGAGGGGACAGGGAATGGCAATCTGCCCCAGCATTTT. This gives the protein CASSLEGTGNGNLPQHF.

The CDR3 reads CASSLPPSGDYNEQYF. For the CDR3, the DNA is TGTGCCAGCAGCTTACCTCCTAGCGGGGACTACAATGAGCAGTACTTC. The rearrangement joins TRBV7-9 to TRBJ2-1; 9 bases align to TRBD2. Judging by the DNA end, TRBJ2-7 fits better; the J call may be wrong. This CDR3 comprises 16 residues. From germline, CDR1 is SEHNR and CDR2 FQNEAQ (reference sequence).

This chain links TRBV2 with TRBJ2-4, with 13 bases identical to TRBD2. TRBJ2-7 matches the DNA end more closely, so the J call is doubtful. The CDR3 contains 16 residues. Germline V gene sequence: CDR1 SNHLY, CDR2 FYNNEI. The CDR3 protein is CASSGTTSGRPYEQYF. CDR3 nucleotide sequence: TGTGCCAGCAGCGGTACGACTAGCGGGAGGCCTTACGAGCAGTACTTC.

The chain recombines TRBV9 with TRBJ2-5; 7 bases are a match to TRBD2. Germline CDR1 and CDR2: SGDLS and YYNGEE. V was pared by 0 bases and J by 11 bases, with 7 bases of the junction left unmatched. CDR3 length: 13 amino acids. For the CDR3, the DNA is TGTGCCAGCAGCGTAGTCGGGGCGGGGGAGCAGTACTTC. Protein product: CASSVVGAGEQYF.

V gene TRBV3-1 combines with J gene TRBJ1-2; D is ambiguous. V dropped 1 base and J dropped 1 base, with 7 bases sitting between them. Germline V gives CDR1 LGHDT, CDR2 YNNKEL (reference sequence). CDR3 length: 14 residues. The CDR3 DNA reads as TGTGCCAGCAGCCAAGGGTTCCTTAACTATGGCTACACCTTC. Protein: CASSQGFLNYGYTF.

This clonotype was detected ten times or more. This rearrangement joins TRBV28 to TRBJ2-7; D may be TRBD1 (6 bases). The germline V gene has CDR1 MDHEN and CDR2 SYDVKM. The CDR3 extends over 14 amino acids. V lost 6 bases and J 3 bases, leaving 15 bases between the germline ends. The CDR3 spells CASSLRQGSYEQYF. CDR3 bases: TGTGCCAGCAGCTTGAGGCAGGGGAGCTACGAGCAGTACTTC.

The chain combines TRBV7-2 with TRBJ2-1; 14 nucleotides line up with TRBD2. The V gene's germline CDR1 is SGHTA and CDR2 FQGNSA. The CDR3 is 21 amino acids. The ends lost 0 bases at V and 7 bases at J; junction bases unmatched: 17. The CDR3 here is CASSLALGQPGLAGGMNEQFF. CDR3 DNA: TGTGCCAGCAGCTTAGCGCTGGGACAGCCCGGACTAGCGGGAGGTATGAATGAGCAGTTCTTC.

The CDR3, as DNA: TGCAGTGCCCCCCCAGAGCGGCATTGGGATGAGCAGTTCTTC. It codes for CSAPPERHWDEQFF. This chain joins TRBV20-1 and TRBJ2-1, with D perhaps matching TRBD2 (5 bases). With 6 bases removed from V and 8 bases from J, the gap between germline ends came to 20 bases. The CDR3 has 14 amino acids. Germline V gives CDR1 DFQATT, CDR2 SNEGSKA (reference sequence).

The rearrangement joins TRBV29-1 to TRBJ2-7; D possibly uses TRBD1 or TRBD2 (5 bases each). The J call may be incorrect, as the DNA end agrees better with TRBJ2-5. The length of the CDR3 is 11 residues. From germline, CDR1 is SQVTM and CDR2 ANQGSEA. CDR3 protein: CSVRWGETQYF. The CDR3 DNA is TGCAGCGTGAGATGGGGGGAGACCCAGTACTTC.

The chain carries TRBV4-1 and TRBJ2-5, with D perhaps TRBD2 (6 bases). V was trimmed by 0 bases and J by 4 bases, leaving 18 bases between them. The CDR3 runs 17 residues. Germline assignment: CDR1 MGHRA and CDR2 YSYEKL. CDR3 DNA sequence: TGCGCCAGCAGCCAAGATTTCTGGGGGGTCGAGGCAGAGACCCAGTACTTC. Protein sequence: CASSQDFWGVEAETQYF.

The gene calls are TRBV7-2 and TRBJ2-4; perhaps TRBD2 as D (7 bases). With the DNA end fitting TRBJ2-7 better, the J assignment may be wrong. Germline V gene sequence: CDR1 SGHTA, CDR2 FQGNSA. The CDR3 runs to 15 residues. CDR3 protein: CASSPGAGATYEQYF. Here the CDR3 DNA reads TGTGCCAGCAGCCCGGGGGCGGGGGCAACCTACGAGCAGTACTTC.

This clonotype came up a few times. V is TRBV4-2 and J is TRBJ2-1; D remains ambiguous. V dropped 0 bases and J dropped 10 bases, with 13 bases sitting between them. The CDR3 contains 14 residues. Per germline, CDR1 LGHNA and CDR2 YNFKEQ. The CDR3 protein is CASSQDVVAGEQFF. The CDR3 DNA reads as TGTGCCAGCAGCCAAGATGTGGTGGCAGGCGAGCAGTTCTTC.

This clonotype was counted a few times. The chain employs TRBV4-2 and TRBJ2-1; 11 bases match TRBD2. The V gene end was trimmed by 4 bases and the J gene end by 2 bases; junction bases not matched to a gene: 10. The germline V gene has CDR1 LGHNA and CDR2 YNFKEQ. The CDR3 has 18 amino acids. The CDR3 sequence: CASSRGLAGGLPYNEQFF. CDR3 nucleotides: TGTGCCAGCAGCCGGGGGCTAGCGGGAGGCCTACCCTACAATGAGCAGTTCTTC.

V is TRBV11-2 and J is TRBJ2-5; D gene ambiguous. The CDR3 extends over 17 amino acids. With 1 base removed from V and 0 bases from J, the gap between germline ends came to 15 bases. CDR1 and CDR2 from the germline V gene are SGHAT and FQNNGV. Written as DNA, the CDR3 is TGTGCCAGCAGCTTAGGACAAAGGGTGGTAGACCAAGAGACCCAGTACTTC. Its protein is CASSLGQRVVDQETQYF.

The chain employs TRBV20-1 and TRBJ2-7; 9 bases are shared with TRBD1. Trimming cost V 1 base and J 2 bases; bases outside gene matches: 3. CDR1 and CDR2 from the germline V gene are DFQATT and SNEGSKA (reference sequence). This CDR3 contains 14 residues. The CDR3 reads CSARGQGGTYEQYF. The CDR3 DNA reads as TGCAGTGCTAGAGGACAGGGGGGGACCTACGAGCAGTACTTC.

As DNA, the CDR3 is TGTGCCAGCAGCCGGACACTAGAGGGGTACGAGACCCAGTACTTC. Amino acid sequence: CASSRTLEGYETQYF. J is TRBJ2-5 and V is TRBV6-1; D tentatively reads TRBD1 or TRBD2 (5 bases each). Germline lookup yields CDR1 MNHNS and CDR2 SASEGT. The CDR3 runs to 15 residues. V lost 6 bases and J 5 bases, leaving 19 bases between the germline ends.

There are a few counts of this clonotype. The chain recombines TRBV12-5 with TRBJ2-5; 10 bases are shared with TRBD2. This CDR3 spans 15 amino acids. The ends lost 6 bases at V and 4 bases at J; junction bases unmatched: 8. Germline V gene data show CDR1 as LGHNT and CDR2 as FRNRAP. The CDR3 DNA sequence: TGTGCTAGTGGAACCGGGACTAGCGATGCAGAGACCCAGTACTTC. It is translated as CASGTGTSDAETQYF.

The sample holds a few counts of this clonotype. This chain connects TRBV6-5 to TRBJ2-1; 7 nucleotides align to TRBD2. The CDR3 covers 16 residues. Unmatched junction bases numbered 8, after V lost 6 bases and J lost 0 bases. CDR1 is MNHEY, CDR2 SVGAGI, per germline. CDR3 loop: CASSPLGGSSYNEQFF. The CDR3 bases are TGTGCCAGCAGCCCCCTGGGCGGGAGCTCCTACAATGAGCAGTTCTTC.

This clonotype was observed a few times. The genes are TRBV9 and TRBJ2-7; D ambiguous. Germline V gene sequence: CDR1 SGDLS, CDR2 YYNGEE. V lost 0 bases, J lost 5 bases, and 9 bases lay in between. The CDR3 runs to 13 residues. The chain's CDR3 is CASSVAWKDEQYF. DNA for the CDR3: TGTGCCAGCAGCGTAGCTTGGAAAGACGAGCAGTACTTC. Full variable domain (rest looked up from reference TRBV9 and TRBJ2-7): DSGVTQTPKHLITATGQRVTLRCSPRSGDLSVYWYQQSLDQGLQFLIQYYNGEERAKGNILERFSAQQFPDLHSELNLSSLELGDSALYFCASSVAWKDEQYFGPGTRLTVT.

This chain links TRBV28 with TRBJ2-1, with TRBD2 matching over 8 bases. The CDR3 runs 16 residues. V dropped 5 bases and J dropped 2; count of bases not matched to a gene: 8. Germline V lookup: CDR1 MDHEN, CDR2 SYDVKM. CDR3 residues: CASSPPSGSAYNEQFF. The DNA for the CDR3 is TGTGCCAGCAGTCCCCCGAGCGGGAGTGCCTACAATGAGCAGTTCTTC.

This rearrangement joins TRBV20-1 to TRBJ2-5, with D possibly matching TRBD1 (6 bases). The CDR3 contains 12 residues. V was pared by 5 bases and J by 2 bases, with 9 bases between. Per germline, CDR1 DFQATT and CDR2 SNEGSKA (reference sequence). The CDR3 bases are TGCAGTGCTCGGACAGCTCAAGAGACCCAGTACTTC. Translated, it gives CSARTAQETQYF.